The entry below describes one TCR beta chain. CDR3 length: 14 residues. Trimming removed 0 bases at V and 4 bases at J, with 9 bases between. In germline, CDR1 is LNHNV, CDR2 YYDKDF (reference sequence). The data belong to a study of CD8+ T cells in alopecia areata. Extracted from the samples, RNA was reverse transcribed into cDNA to serve as the sequencing template. The protocol was immunoSEQ multiplex PCR, while the TCRdb copy is restricted to in-frame clones and leaves out a portion. The repertoire holds 200,000 or so clones, with 55% to 75% as singletons. The treatment denotes: oral pan-JAK inhibitor, 5-10 mg twice daily.

The sequences come from CD4+ T cells sorted from blood, collected at week 24, from a patient treated with tofacitinib. The chain links TRBV15 to TRBJ1-2; possible D gene TRBD1, 6 bases. The TCR comes from a human donor with alopecia areata. In nucleotides, the CDR3 is TGTGCCACCAGCAGAGAGCAGGGGTCCTATGGCTACACCTTC. Its protein product is CATSREQGSYGYTF.